These 8 T cell receptor beta chains were sequenced from one sample in a study of shared T cell receptors in the human thymus. Repertoires were generated with immunoSEQ multiplex PCR, while TCRdb's copy carries only in-frame clones and drops some. The top ten clones hold over 0.008% of a sample with around 730,000 clones, 70% to 90% of them seen once. The same sample was also used in a study of human thymus T cells.

The sample was thymocytes. The receptors come from a girl under three years old with a congenital heart defect.

This clone was detected a few times. The V call is TRBV27, the J call TRBJ2-7, with TRBD1 as a possible D gene (5 bases). CDR1 is MNHEY, CDR2 SMNVEV, per germline (reference sequence). The CDR3 runs 14 residues. The V end was cut by 2 bases, the J end by 2 bases, with 10 bases between. The CDR3 coding sequence is TGTGCCAGCAGTTTAAGACAGTCAGCCTACGAGCAGTACTTC. Protein: CASSLRQSAYEQYF.

J is TRBJ1-1 and V is TRBV5-5; D gene ambiguous. Trimming left V 5 bases short and J 0 bases short, with 14 bases between. Germline V gives CDR1 SGHKS, CDR2 YYEKEE (reference sequence). This CDR3 region has 15 residues. As DNA, the CDR3 is TGTGCCAGCAGGGCAGGCGATTCTCTGAACACTGAAGCTTTCTTT. Residues: CASRAGDSLNTEAFF.

This chain uses TRBV14 with TRBJ2-3; 11 bases map to TRBD2. From germline, CDR1 is SGHDN and CDR2 FVKESK. The CDR3 loop spans 17 amino acids. After removal of 5 bases from V and 6 bases from J, the junction contained 13 bases not matched to a gene. Here the CDR3 DNA reads TGTGCCAGCAGCTTCCGCTCGACTAGCGGGGTCAGGGATACGCAGTATTTT. This codes for CASSFRSTSGVRDTQYF.

This clone was recorded a few times. The V and J genes are TRBV7-9 and TRBJ2-3; TRBD2 matches at 7 bases. With 4 bases clipped from V and 2 bases from J, the junction kept 12 bases outside the gene matches. The germline CDR1 and CDR2 sequences are SEHNR and FQNEAQ (reference sequence). This CDR3 is 17 amino acids long. The CDR3 DNA reads as TGTGCCAGCAGCTGGTCCGGCGGGGGAGCAAACACAGATACGCAGTATTTT. This gives the protein CASSWSGGGANTDTQYF.

The table lists this clone with a few counts. The CDR3 DNA follows: TGTGCCAGCAGCTTAAGTTCTTCTGGGGGGGGCTGGTCCTACAATGAGCAGTTCTTC. This codes for CASSLSSSGGGWSYNEQFF. V is TRBV7-8 and J is TRBJ2-1; the D gene is possibly TRBD2 (7 bases). Germline assignment: CDR1 SGHVS and CDR2 FQNEAQ. Trimming left V 2 bases short and J 1 base short, with 21 bases between. The CDR3 contains 19 residues.

This clone was detected once. The chain uses TRBV19 and TRBJ1-3, with unresolved D. V lost 6 bases, J lost 0 bases, and 3 bases lay in between. Germline CDR1 is LNHDA and CDR2 is SQIVND (reference sequence). CDR3 length: 12 residues. The CDR3 DNA sequence: TGTGCCAGTAGCCACTCTGGAAACACCATATATTTT. This codes for CASSHSGNTIYF. Full variable domain (rest looked up from reference TRBV19 and TRBJ1-3): DGGITQSPKYLFRKEGQNVTLSCEQNLNHDAMYWYRQDPGQGLRLIYYSQIVNDFQKGDIAEGYSVSREKKESFPLTVTSAQKNPTAFYLCASSHSGNTIYFGEGSWLTVV.

This clone has just a few counts. The gene calls are TRBV7-6 and TRBJ2-7, with 10 bases identical to TRBD1. CDR3 length: 21 residues. The V segment lost 1 base and the J segment 5 bases; nucleotides outside the gene matches: 23. Germline V gives CDR1 SGHVS, CDR2 FNYEAQ. CDR3 nucleotide sequence: TGTGCCAGCAGCTTAGTAGGTCCGGGACAGGGGTCCAAAAAGGGGCCGAACGAGCAGTACTTC. Its protein is CASSLVGPGQGSKKGPNEQYF.

The chain carries TRBV5-1 and TRBJ1-1; 7 nucleotides line up with TRBD1. Germline CDR1 reads SGHRS; CDR2 reads YFSETQ. The CDR3 is 14 amino acids. Losses at the gene ends were 3 bases for V and 5 bases for J; bases not matched to a gene: 7. CDR3 coding DNA: TGCGCCAGCAGCTCCCGGACAGGAAGGACTGAAGCTTTCTTT. This codes for CASSSRTGRTEAFF.